This T cell receptor beta chain was obtained from a study of blood T cells in healthy people across ages. The use of a sample-barcoded 5' primer and a J-beta primer mix characterized a second PCR of about 7 to 12 cycles. MiXCR, applied by TCRdb to the 5' RACE reads, yields one record per CDR3 protein. The sample holds 270,000 or so distinct CDR3 sequences, 27% seen once. The CDR3 is 13 residues long. V dropped 4 bases and J dropped 1 base, with 8 bases sitting between them. Germline values: CDR1 SQVTM, CDR2 ANQGSEA. This sequence originates from a woman in her 70s in good health. V gene TRBV29-1 combines with J gene TRBJ2-1; no definite D call. Material for sequencing was blood. CDR3 residues: CSVVRSSYNEQFF. The CDR3 DNA reads TGCAGCGTTGTTAGAAGTTCCTACAATGAGCAGTTCTTC.